The rows below give T cell receptor beta chains drawn from one sample of a study of cytomegalovirus exposure and HLA in healthy donors. Sequencing used immunoSEQ multiplex PCR; TCRdb keeps in-frame clones, though not all of them. The sample includes more than 90,000 clones, approximately 80% of them seen just once. Sequencing was carried out using PBMCs. The receptors derive from a female donor in good health and CMV-seronegative. Both conserved end residues are part of each CDR3. Fields, in order: clone size, V gene, D gene, J gene, CDR3 DNA, CDR3 protein. D genes are given only for firm matches. Part of the rows lack a size; the others show once, few, many or a class for expanded clones.

-	TRBV5-5	-	TRBJ1-1	TGTGCCAGCATCAACCAACGGGGAGCTTTCTTT	CASINQRGAFF
few	TRBV14	-	TRBJ2-2	TGTGCCAGCAGCCGAGCTACTAGGGCCACCGGGGAGCTGTTTTTT	CASSRATRATGELFF
once	TRBV28	TRBD2	TRBJ2-3	TGTGCCAGCAGTTATGTAAGAGGTAGCGGGAGAAGCACAGATACGCAGTATTTT	CASSYVRGSGRSTDTQYF
-	TRBV28	-	TRBJ1-5	TGTGCCAGCAGTTTATGGGGGGCTATGGGGCCCCAGCATTTT	CASSLWGAMGPQHF
-	TRBV10-1	-	TRBJ2-1	TGCGCCAGCAGTAGGTCAGGGTGGGACAATGAGCAGTTCTTC	CASSRSGWDNEQFF
-	TRBV2	TRBD2	TRBJ2-1	TGTGCCAGCAGGGAGGGACTAGCGGGAGGCCGGTACAATGAGCAGTTCTTC	CASREGLAGGRYNEQFF
-	TRBV28	-	TRBJ1-1	TGTGCCAGCACCCCCGGGGACACTGAAGCTTTCTTT	CASTPGDTEAFF
once	TRBV11-3	TRBD2	TRBJ2-1	TGTGCCAGCAGCCGTGCCGGGACTAGCAACAATGAGCAGTTCTTC	CASSRAGTSNNEQFF
few	TRBV5-4	TRBD1	TRBJ1-4	TGTGCCAGCAGACAGACAGGGGGTGATGAAAAACTGTTTTTT	CASRQTGGDEKLFF
-	TRBV6-4	TRBD1	TRBJ1-6	TGTGCCAGCAGTGGGACAGGGGGCAATTCACCCCTCCACTTT	CASSGTGGNSPLHF
-	TRBV28	-	TRBJ2-7	TGTGCCAGCAGTTTACCAGGGCTTGGCGAGCAGTACTTC	CASSLPGLGEQYF
-	TRBV6-6	TRBD1	TRBJ1-2	TGTGCCAGCAGTTACTCGACAGGGGAGGGTGGCTACACCTTC	CASSYSTGEGGYTF
-	TRBV4-3	TRBD2	TRBJ2-5	TGCGCCAGCAGCCAAGAGTGGAGCGGGAGGGGGGAGGAGACCCAGTACTTC	CASSQEWSGRGEETQYF
-	TRBV18	TRBD1	TRBJ2-1	TGTGCCAGCTCACCGCAGGGGGCAAACAATGAGCAGTTCTTC	CASSPQGANNEQFF
-	TRBV5-6	TRBD1	TRBJ1-1	TGTGCCAGCAGCCCCAACAGGGGGCGAAGTTCGCGAGGGGAAGCTTTCTTT	CASSPNRGRSSRGEAFF
once	TRBV5-6	-	TRBJ2-7	TGTGCCAGCAGCCTGGACCTGAGGGGGTCCGAGCAGTACTTC	CASSLDLRGSEQYF
-	TRBV9	TRBD2	TRBJ2-5	TGTGCCAGCAGCGTAGGGAGCGGGGGCGCGGAGACCCAGTACTTC	CASSVGSGGAETQYF
few	TRBV18	TRBD1	TRBJ1-5	TGTGCCAGCTCACAACTTAGGACAGGCAGTGGGCAGCCCCAGCATTTT	CASSQLRTGSGQPQHF